This T cell receptor (beta chain) came from a study of blood T cell repertoires in COVID-19. The V and J ends lost 2 bases and 8 bases respectively, with 3 bases between them. Germline V lookup: CDR1 LNHDA, CDR2 SQIVND (reference sequence). The CDR3 spans 11 residues. Original analysis: Amplification from reference gene primers served as the basis for estimated nucleated cell counts. The repertoire was sequenced with immunoSEQ multiplex PCR; TCRdb's copy has only in-frame clones and lacks some. That table furnishes V, J and clone size, whereas the DNA furnished D and trimming. Of fewer than 350,000 clones in the sample, roughly nine tenths were seen once.

The sequencing input was peripheral blood. The clonotype was recovered from a woman aged 60-75 years with COVID-19, enrolled during active disease. The chain links TRBV19 to TRBJ1-4; unclear D gene. The DNA of the CDR3 is TGTGCCAGTAGTATACTCGAAAAACTGTTTTTT. This translates into CASSILEKLFF.